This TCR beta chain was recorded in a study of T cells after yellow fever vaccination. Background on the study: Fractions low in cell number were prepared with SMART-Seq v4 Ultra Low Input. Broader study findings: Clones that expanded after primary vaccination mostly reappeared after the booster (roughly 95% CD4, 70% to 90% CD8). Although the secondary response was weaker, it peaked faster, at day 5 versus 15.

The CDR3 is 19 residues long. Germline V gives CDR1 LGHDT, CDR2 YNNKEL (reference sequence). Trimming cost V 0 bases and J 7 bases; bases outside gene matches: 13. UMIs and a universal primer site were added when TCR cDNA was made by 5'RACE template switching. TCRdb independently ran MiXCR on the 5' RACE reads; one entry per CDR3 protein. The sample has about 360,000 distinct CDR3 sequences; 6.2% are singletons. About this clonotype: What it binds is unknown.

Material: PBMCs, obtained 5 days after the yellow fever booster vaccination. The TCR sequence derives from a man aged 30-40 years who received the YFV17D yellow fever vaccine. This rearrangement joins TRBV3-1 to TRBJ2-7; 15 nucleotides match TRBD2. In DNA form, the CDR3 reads TGTGCCAGCAGCCAAGATATGGGACTAGCGGGAGGACCAGTTTTGGAGCAGTACTTC. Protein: CASSQDMGLAGGPVLEQYF.